The 28 T cell receptor beta chains in this list originate from one sample, sequenced in a study of blood T cell repertoires in COVID-19 (dated by TCRdb to 2018 to 2021). Receptor amplification or capture employed the immunoSEQ multiplex PCR assay. This is the immuneACCESS table as TCRdb keeps it, with only in-frame sequences that have V and J called. A part of the clones is gone; compared with another copy, unresolved V genes explain less than half, and the rest is unexplained. The sample has 350,000 or so clones on record, about 90% of them singletons. The ten largest clones add up to roughly 10% of the sample. Sequencing was done on a sample of peripheral blood. Receptors originate from a woman in her twenties or thirties with COVID-19, enrolled during active disease.

The chain employs TRBV24-1 and TRBJ2-1; 8 nucleotides agree with TRBD2. With V trimmed by 1 base and J by 7 bases, 14 bases remained unmatched. CDR1 is KGHDR and CDR2 is SFDVKD in the germline V gene. This CDR3 region has 18 residues. The CDR3 DNA sequence: TGTGCCACCAGTGATTTCGGAACTAGCGGCAGCCCGGGAAATGAGCAGTTCTTC. This sequence encodes CATSDFGTSGSPGNEQFF.

The chain couples TRBV12-3 or TRBV12-4 to TRBJ1-1, with unresolved D. The CDR3 consists of 12 residues. Trimming shortened V by 3 bases and J by 10 bases, and 12 bases separated the two germline ends. CDR3: CASSFGGGAAFF. For the CDR3, the DNA is TGTGCCAGCAGTTTCGGTGGCGGTGCAGCTTTCTTT.

This clone was detected many times. This CDR3 is also generated by other DNA sequences in the sample. This chain links TRBV9 with TRBJ2-7; D unresolved. The CDR3 length is 13 residues. The germline CDR1 and CDR2 sequences are SGDLS and YYNGEE. Between the trimmed V and J ends, which lost 0 bases and 6 bases, there was a span of 10 bases. In DNA, the CDR3 is TGTGCCAGCAGCGTAGGGGCAGTCGCCGAGCAGTACTTC. It is translated as CASSVGAVAEQYF.

V usage is TRBV6-1 and J usage is TRBJ1-5, with 9 positions matching TRBD1. Germline trimming cut 6 bases from V and 3 bases from J; bases unmatched to any gene: 15. Germline loops: CDR1 MNHNS, CDR2 SASEGT. CDR3 length equals 18 residues. DNA of the CDR3: TGTGCCAGCAGCGAAACCGGGACAGGGTGGTCCATCAATCAGCCCCAGCATTTT. This sequence encodes CASSETGTGWSINQPQHF.

This clone has just one count. The chain combines TRBV9 with TRBJ2-5; a possible D gene is TRBD2 (7 bases). V lost 4 bases and J lost 4, with 23 bases in between. The CDR3 runs 17 residues. Germline lookup yields CDR1 SGDLS and CDR2 YYNGEE. DNA for the CDR3: TGTGCCAGCAGCCCCCCGCGAGGGACTAAAGGGGGAGAGACCCAGTACTTC. This sequence encodes CASSPPRGTKGGETQYF.

The V gene is TRBV11-2, the J gene TRBJ2-1, with a tentative D call TRBD2 (5 bases). Germline values: CDR1 SGHAT, CDR2 FQNNGV. The V end lost 0 bases, the J end lost 4 bases, and 13 bases lay between the germline ends. The CDR3 contains 16 residues. The CDR3 nucleotides are TGTGCCAGCAGCTTAGACGGGGTTCGGGATTACAATGAGCAGTTCTTC. Protein product: CASSLDGVRDYNEQFF. The whole variable domain, filled in from reference TRBV11-2 and TRBJ2-1, reads EAGVAQSPRYKIIEKRQSVAFWCNPISGHATLYWYQQILGQGPKLLIQFQNNGVVDDSQLPKDRFSAERLKGVDSTLKIQPAKLEDSAVYLCASSLDGVRDYNEQFFGPGTRLTVL.

The chain has TRBV13 and TRBJ1-2; D is unresolved. V lost 2 bases and J lost 6, with 7 bases in between. CDR1 and CDR2 (germline): PRHDT, FYEKMQ (reference sequence). The CDR3 consists of 12 residues. The CDR3: CASSLQGDGYTF. Written as DNA, the CDR3 is TGTGCCAGCAGCTTACAAGGAGATGGCTACACCTTC. The whole variable domain, remainder taken from reference TRBV13 and TRBJ1-2, is AAGVIQSPRHLIKEKRETATLKCYPIPRHDTVYWYQQGPGQDPQFLISFYEKMQSDKGSIPDRFSAQQFSDYHSELNMSSLELGDSALYFCASSLQGDGYTFGSGTRLTVV.

This sequence joins TRBV29-1 and TRBJ1-2; 7 positions match TRBD1. The germline V gene encodes CDR1 SQVTM and CDR2 ANQGSEA. With V trimmed by 4 bases and J by 1 base, 6 bases remained unmatched. The CDR3 runs 14 residues. The CDR3 loop reads CSVGGDSFNYGYTF. The CDR3 DNA follows: TGCAGCGTTGGGGGGGACAGCTTTAACTATGGCTACACCTTC.

The chain uses TRBV28 and TRBJ1-2, with no clear D. V was cut by 3 bases and J by 8 bases, with 10 bases left in between. The length of the CDR3 is 12 residues. Germline V CDR1 and CDR2: MDHEN, SYDVKM. The CDR3 spells CASSLRSWGYTF. CDR3 bases: TGTGCCAGCAGTTTGAGGTCCTGGGGCTACACCTTC.

J is TRBJ2-1 and V is TRBV9, with 10 bases matching TRBD2. Germline assignment: CDR1 SGDLS and CDR2 YYNGEE. This CDR3 is 16 amino acids long. The V gene end was trimmed by 4 bases and the J gene end by 5 bases; junction bases not matched to a gene: 9. The CDR3, as DNA: TGTGCCAGCAGCTCAACACTAGCGGGAACACACAATGAGCAGTTCTTC. Translation gives CASSSTLAGTHNEQFF.

This rearrangement joins TRBV5-1 to TRBJ2-7; 8 bases match TRBD1. V was pared by 0 bases and J by 4 bases, with 9 bases of the junction left unmatched. In germline, CDR1 is SGHRS, CDR2 YFSETQ. The CDR3 contains 16 residues. DNA for the CDR3: TGCGCCAGCAGCTTGGGACAGGGGACATCGGCATACGAGCAGTACTTC. Translated: CASSLGQGTSAYEQYF. The whole variable domain, filled in from reference TRBV5-1 and TRBJ2-7, reads KAGVTQTPRYLIKTRGQQVTLSCSPISGHRSVSWYQQTPGQGLQFLFEYFSETQRNKGNFPGRFSGRQFSNSRSEMNVSTLELGDSALYLCASSLGQGTSAYEQYFGPGTRLTVT.

J is TRBJ2-7 and V is TRBV5-1, with 10 bases aligning to TRBD2. Germline values: CDR1 SGHRS, CDR2 YFSETQ. Trimming at V came to 3 bases and at J to 2 bases, leaving 2 bases not matched to a gene. This CDR3 is 14 amino acids long. The CDR3 here is CASSSTSGTYEQYF. The CDR3 DNA sequence: TGCGCCAGCAGCTCAACTAGCGGGACCTACGAGCAGTACTTC.

CDR3 sequence reads: CASASGSNQPQHF. DNA for the CDR3: TGTGCCAGCGCCTCAGGGAGCAATCAGCCCCAGCATTTT. J is TRBJ1-5 and V is TRBV27; D might be TRBD1 (5 bases). Trimming shortened V by 8 bases and J by 1 base, and 9 bases separated the two germline ends. CDR1 is MNHEY and CDR2 is SMNVEV in the germline V gene (reference sequence). The CDR3 has 13 amino acids.

This chain connects TRBV4-2 to TRBJ1-5, with D maybe TRBD1 (6 bases). Germline-derived CDR1 and CDR2 are LGHNA and YNFKEQ. CDR3 size: 15 residues. V shed 3 bases and J shed 6 bases, with 15 bases lying between them. The CDR3 region is CASSQPGGAVQPQHF. Written as DNA, the CDR3 is TGTGCCAGCAGCCAGCCGGGGGGGGCAGTTCAGCCCCAGCATTTT.

The chain carries TRBV7-2 and TRBJ2-3, with 9 bases matching TRBD2. The CDR3 covers 16 residues. V dropped 3 bases and J dropped 5; count of bases not matched to a gene: 9. From germline, CDR1 is SGHTA and CDR2 FQGNSA. The CDR3 loop reads CASSFGAAGGEDTQYF. CDR3 sequence (DNA): TGTGCCAGCAGCTTCGGTGCGGCGGGAGGGGAAGATACGCAGTATTTT. Full variable domain (remainder filled in from reference TRBV7-2 and TRBJ2-3): GAGVSQSPSNKVTEKGKDVELRCDPISGHTALYWYRQSLGQGLEFLIYFQGNSAPDKSGLPSDRFSAERTGGSVSTLTIQRTQQEDSAVYLCASSFGAAGGEDTQYFGPGTRLTVL.

The chain links TRBV11-3 to TRBJ2-5; 11 nucleotides agree with TRBD2. Germline CDR1 SGHNT, CDR2 YENEEA. CDR3 length: 16 residues. The J segment lost 5 bases and the V segment lost 2 bases, leaving 7 bases of the junction unmatched. The CDR3 DNA sequence: TGTGCCAGCAGCTTACAAACTAGCGGGAGAGAGGAGACCCAGTACTTC. It translates to CASSLQTSGREETQYF.

This sequence joins TRBV28 and TRBJ1-6, with 9 bases identical to TRBD1. Per the germline V gene, CDR1 is MDHEN and CDR2 is SYDVKM. V gave up 10 bases and J gave up 0 bases; unmatched junction bases: 10. CDR3 length: 17 residues. Here the CDR3 DNA reads TGTGCCATTCCCAGGGACAGGGATAGCTCCTATAATTCACCCCTCCACTTT. Its translation is CAIPRDRDSSYNSPLHF.

This clone has a handful of counts. The chain employs TRBV6-1 and TRBJ1-2; TRBD1 might be the D (6 bases). Trimming took off 0 bases at V and 6 bases at J, with 14 bases between the two ends. In germline, CDR1 is MNHNS, CDR2 SASEGT. CDR3 length equals 15 residues. The CDR3 is CASSEAGGGPDGYTF. The CDR3 coding sequence is TGTGCCAGCAGTGAAGCTGGCGGGGGGCCGGATGGCTACACCTTC.

This rearrangement joins TRBV2 to TRBJ2-2; D may be TRBD1 (5 bases). Per germline, CDR1 SNHLY and CDR2 FYNNEI. The CDR3 loop spans 14 amino acids. Trimming left V 4 bases short and J 5 bases short, with 11 bases between. CDR3 protein: CASSVQGWTGELFF. The DNA of the CDR3 is TGTGCCAGCAGTGTCCAGGGATGGACCGGGGAGCTGTTTTTT.

Only one count was recorded for this clone. The chain couples TRBV3-1 (or the pseudogene TRBV3-2) to TRBJ2-2; perhaps TRBD2 as D (5 bases). Looked up from germline, CDR1 is LGHDT and CDR2 is YNNKEL (reference sequence). This CDR3 has 12 amino acids. The V end lost 0 bases, the J end lost 13 bases, and 9 bases lay between the germline ends. The CDR3 protein is CASSQEWERLFF. Written as DNA, the CDR3 is TGTGCCAGCAGCCAAGAATGGGAGAGGCTGTTTTTT.

This clone was recorded a few times. The chain links TRBV5-6 to TRBJ1-4; 7 bases fit TRBD1. Germline assignment: CDR1 SGHDT and CDR2 YYEEEE. V lost 4 bases, J lost 5 bases, and 8 bases stayed unmatched. The CDR3 is 15 residues long. CDR3 bases: TGTGCCAGCAGCGGACCGGGACAGATAAATGAAAAACTGTTTTTT. Its translation is CASSGPGQINEKLFF.

The chain combines TRBV2 with TRBJ2-7, with TRBD2 matching over 11 bases. Germline assignment: CDR1 SNHLY and CDR2 FYNNEI. After removal of 5 bases from V and 3 bases from J, the junction contained 3 bases not matched to a gene. The CDR3 runs 14 residues. The CDR3 region is CASSTSGSFYEQYF. Written as DNA, the CDR3 is TGTGCCAGCAGTACTAGCGGGAGTTTCTACGAGCAGTACTTC.

This clone appeared a single time. The rearrangement uses TRBV7-2 and TRBJ2-7; D ambiguous. In germline, CDR1 is SGHTA, CDR2 FQGNSA. V lost 3 bases and J 0 bases, leaving 9 bases between the germline ends. CDR3 length: 14 residues. The CDR3 sequence: CASSFLGFSYEQYF. The CDR3 nucleotides read TGTGCCAGCAGCTTTTTGGGCTTCTCCTACGAGCAGTACTTC.

V gene TRBV6-2 or TRBV6-3 combines with J gene TRBJ2-7, with D possibly being TRBD1 (6 bases). The CDR3 spans 13 residues. Germline CDR1 is MNHEY and CDR2 is SVGEGT. Trimming stripped 5 bases from V and 0 bases from J, with 8 bases between. CDR3 residues: CASSRDNSYEQYF. CDR3 DNA sequence: TGTGCCAGCAGTAGGGACAACTCCTACGAGCAGTACTTC.

This clone has just one count. The chain has TRBV18 and TRBJ1-6, with 7 nucleotides matching TRBD1. The length of the CDR3 is 13 residues. CDR1 is KGHSH and CDR2 is LQKENI in the germline V gene. V lost 3 bases and J lost 8; bases outside the gene matches: 1. Written as DNA, the CDR3 is TGTGCCAGCTCACCCGGACAGGATTCACCCCTCCACTTT. It yields the protein CASSPGQDSPLHF. Supplemented by reference TRBV18 and TRBJ1-6, the full variable domain reads NAGVMQNPRHLVRRRGQEARLRCSPMKGHSHVYWYRQLPEEGLKFMVYLQKENIIDESGMPKERFSAEFPKEGPSILRIQQVVRGDSAAYFCASSPGQDSPLHFGNGTRLTVT.

V usage is TRBV5-1 and J usage is TRBJ1-5; D is uncertain. The CDR3 is made up of 13 amino acids. The germline gives CDR1 SGHRS, CDR2 YFSETQ. Trimming left V 2 bases short and J 0 bases short, with 3 bases between. The DNA of the CDR3 is TGCGCCAGCAGCTTTAGTAGCAATCAGCCCCAGCATTTT. This translates into CASSFSSNQPQHF. Full variable domain (missing parts from reference TRBV5-1 and TRBJ1-5): KAGVTQTPRYLIKTRGQQVTLSCSPISGHRSVSWYQQTPGQGLQFLFEYFSETQRNKGNFPGRFSGRQFSNSRSEMNVSTLELGDSALYLCASSFSSNQPQHFGDGTRLSIL.

J is TRBJ1-2 and V is TRBV6-2 or TRBV6-3, with 8 bases aligning to TRBD1. V was pared by 3 bases and J by 2 bases, with 14 bases of the junction left unmatched. There are 18 residues in the CDR3. CDR1 is MNHEY and CDR2 is SVGEGT in the germline V gene. The chain's CDR3 is CASSYPNGQGRTNYGYTF. In DNA form, the CDR3 reads TGTGCCAGCAGTTATCCCAACGGACAGGGAAGGACAAACTATGGCTACACCTTC.

This clone was seen repeatedly, ten times or more. The rearrangement joins TRBV4-3 to TRBJ2-2; TRBD1 matches 9 bases. CDR1 is LGHNA, CDR2 YSLEER, per germline. Losses at the gene ends were 0 bases for V and 5 bases for J; bases not matched to a gene: 7. This CDR3 comprises 17 residues. CDR3: CASSQDYDRGNTGELFF. CDR3 sequence (DNA): TGCGCCAGCAGCCAAGATTATGACAGGGGGAATACCGGGGAGCTGTTTTTT.